This is a list of T cell receptor beta chains from one sample in a study of CD8+CD57+ T cells in acquired aplastic anemia. TCRdb re-called the reads with MiXCR, one entry per CDR3 protein. The top ten hold 2% to 3% of the sample, which has some 64,000 distinct CDR3 sequences, around 55% seen once. The sample consisted of sorted CD4+, CD8+, or CD8+CD57+ T cells (not recorded which) from PBMCs. Receptor source: a human donor in good health, serving as a control. Each CDR3 is given with its conserved first and last residue. The order of the fields is D gene, J gene, V gene, clone size, CDR3 DNA, CDR3 protein. D genes are given only for firm matches. A row's size may be missing; if present it is once, few, many or a size class.

>-|TRBJ1-2|TRBV19|-
TGTGCCAGTACCCTAGGGGTGGGTGGCTACACCTTC
CASTLGVGGYTF
>-|TRBJ2-2|TRBV15|medium-sized
TGTGCCACCAGCAGAGGACAGAGACCCTCGGGCACCGGGGAGCTGTTTTTT
CATSRGQRPSGTGELFF
>TRBD2|TRBJ2-5|TRBV5-1|-
TGCGCCAGCAGCTGGGGACTAGCGGGGTGGTTAGAGACCCAGTACTTC
CASSWGLAGWLETQYF
>TRBD1|TRBJ2-7|TRBV18|-
TGTGCCAGCAGCAGCAGGGGGCTATCCTACGAGCAGTACTTC
CASSSRGLSYEQYF
>-|TRBJ1-1|TRBV12-3/TRBV12-4|-
TGTGCCAGCAGTCTGCGGACCGGCACTGAAGCTTTCTTT
CASSLRTGTEAFF
>-|TRBJ2-3|TRBV10-3|medium-sized
TGTGCCATCAGAGAAGGGGCAGATACGCAGTATTTT
CAIREGADTQYF
>-|TRBJ2-3|TRBV5-1|-
TGCGCCAGCAGCTTGGCCGAGGAGGGTTTCACAGATACGCAGTATTTT
CASSLAEEGFTDTQYF
>-|TRBJ1-1|TRBV28|-
TGTGCCAGCAGTTTTTCGGCTGGGATATTTGGTTTCTTT
CASSFSAGIFGFF
>-|TRBJ1-5|TRBV19|-
TGTGCCAGTCAGGGCATTGGGGCAGGGAATCAGCCCCAGCATTTT
CASQGIGAGNQPQHF
>-|TRBJ2-5|TRBV7-8|-
TGTGCCAGCAGCGCTTCCGGGGGGCGCGGAGAGACCCAGTACTTC
CASSASGGRGETQYF
>TRBD2|TRBJ2-4|TRBV29-1|once
TGCAGCGCCGGACAGGGACTAGCGGGAGGGGGAAACATTCAGTACTTC
CSAGQGLAGGGNIQYF
>-|TRBJ2-3|TRBV6-5|many
TGTGCCAGCAGAACCGGGACGCCTAGCACAGATACGCAGTATTTT
CASRTGTPSTDTQYF
>-|TRBJ1-2|TRBV7-8|-
TGTGCCAGCAGCTTGGAGGCGGATCGGGGCTACACCTTC
CASSLEADRGYTF
>-|TRBJ2-1|TRBV24-1|-
TGTGCCACCAGTGTTGAGGGGGGCCAGGTAGGGTACAATGAGCAGTTCTTC
CATSVEGGQVGYNEQFF
>-|TRBJ2-5|TRBV18|many
TGTGCCAGCTCACCACAAGGACTTAAATCGGAGACCCAGTACTTC
CASSPQGLKSETQYF
>TRBD1|TRBJ2-7|TRBV15|-
TGTGCCACCAGCAGAGAGGGCCGGGCAGGGGGAACCTACGAGCAGTACTTC
CATSREGRAGGTYEQYF
>-|TRBJ2-3|TRBV5-6|many
TGTGCCAGCAGATACGGGAGCACAGATACGCAGTATTTT
CASRYGSTDTQYF
>-|TRBJ1-1|TRBV20-1|-
TGCAGTGCCCCCCGGGGAAACACTGAAGCTTTCTTT
CSAPRGNTEAFF
>-|TRBJ2-2|TRBV7-9|many
TGTGCCAGCAGTCCTACCGCCGCGCGGATCAACACCGGGGAGCTGTTTTTT
CASSPTAARINTGELFF
>-|TRBJ2-3|TRBV18|many
TGTGCCAGCCTGACGGGGTTGAGCACAGATACGCAGTATTTT
CASLTGLSTDTQYF
>TRBD1|TRBJ2-7|TRBV20-1|-
TGCAGTGCTAGACCGACAGGGGGCAATTACGAGCAGTACTTC
CSARPTGGNYEQYF
>-|TRBJ2-7|TRBV19|-
TGTGCCAGTAGTTGGGCCGGAGGGAGAACCTACGAGCAGTACTTC
CASSWAGGRTYEQYF
>TRBD2|TRBJ2-7|TRBV5-1|many
TGCGCCAGTCCATCTAGCGGGAGAAGGTACGAGCAGTACTTC
CASPSSGRRYEQYF
>-|TRBJ1-6|TRBV2|-
TGTGCCAGCGAGGGATCGTATAATTCACCCCTCCACTTT
CASEGSYNSPLHF
>-|TRBJ2-2|TRBV29-1|-
TGCAGCGGTTCACAGGGCACCGGGGAGCTGTTTTTT
CSGSQGTGELFF
>-|TRBJ1-1|TRBV12-3/TRBV12-4|-
TGTGCCAGCAGCTGGGCCGTAAGGGACACTGAAGCTTTCTTT
CASSWAVRDTEAFF
>TRBD1|TRBJ1-6|TRBV10-3|-
TGTGCCATCACGGGACAGGTTAATTCACCCCTCCACTTT
CAITGQVNSPLHF
>TRBD2|TRBJ2-3|TRBV27|many
TGTGCCAGCAGAGGACTAGCGGGAGGGCCGGGTACGCAGTATTTT
CASRGLAGGPGTQYF
>-|TRBJ1-1|TRBV3-1|many
TGTGCCAGCAGCCGACCCTACACCGGAGCTTTCTTT
CASSRPYTGAFF
>-|TRBJ2-5|TRBV9|-
TGTGCCAGCAGCGTAGGCCAGGAGACCCAGTACTTC
CASSVGQETQYF
>-|TRBJ2-7|TRBV10-3|-
TGTGCCATCAGTGAGTCGGTGGGCAGGATGGAGCAGTACTTC
CAISESVGRMEQYF